These 32 T cell receptor beta chains originate from one sample sequenced in a study of blood T cell repertoires in COVID-19. Data came from immunoSEQ multiplex PCR; TCRdb stores just in-frame clones and leaves some out. Of around 270,000 clones detected, about 89% appear once; the ten largest clones hold approximately 0.84%. Sequenced input: peripheral blood. The receptor set was obtained from a man aged 30 to 39 with acute or convalescent COVID-19.

The chain employs TRBV27 and TRBJ2-3, with 10 bases fitting TRBD2. Germline lookup yields CDR1 MNHEY and CDR2 SMNVEV (reference sequence). The CDR3 has 14 residues. Unmatched junction bases numbered 2, after V lost 3 bases and J lost 5 bases. The CDR3 is CASSFLAGGDTQYF. Written as DNA, the CDR3 is TGTGCCAGCAGTTTTTTAGCGGGAGGAGATACGCAGTATTTT.

The chain combines TRBV28 with TRBJ2-1; TRBD2 aligns across 9 bases. The germline gives CDR1 MDHEN, CDR2 SYDVKM. The CDR3 covers 15 residues. V lost 3 bases to trimming and J lost 3 bases; unmatched junction nucleotides: 3. CDR3 bases: TGTGCCAGCAGTTTCAGGACTAGCGACTACAATGAGCAGTTCTTC. Translating it yields CASSFRTSDYNEQFF.

This clone was observed once. The V call is TRBV13, the J call TRBJ2-1; weak D call: TRBD2 (6 bases). The CDR3 is 15 residues long. In germline, CDR1 is PRHDT, CDR2 FYEKMQ (reference sequence). V was shortened by 5 bases and J by 0 bases, with 11 bases between the two germline ends. DNA of the CDR3: TGTGCCAGCAGCGGAGGGCTGGGCTCCTACAATGAGCAGTTCTTC. Amino acid sequence: CASSGGLGSYNEQFF.

CDR3 amino acids: CASSLDMGQNTEAFF. CDR3 coding DNA: TGTGCCAGCAGCTTAGATATGGGGCAGAACACTGAAGCTTTCTTT. The V call is TRBV7-9, the J call TRBJ1-1; TRBD1 might be the D (5 bases). Trimming left V 1 base short and J 1 base short, with 10 bases between. Per the germline V gene, CDR1 is SEHNR and CDR2 is FQNEAQ (reference sequence). This CDR3 spans 15 amino acids. The complete variable domain, with remaining parts taken from reference TRBV7-9 and TRBJ1-1, reads DTGVSQNPRHKITKRGQNVTFRCDPISEHNRLYWYRQTLGQGPEFLTYFQNEAQLEKSRLLSDRFSAERPKGSFSTLEIQRTEQGDSAMYLCASSLDMGQNTEAFFGQGTRLTVV.

The chain couples TRBV6-1 to TRBJ2-7; TRBD1 matches 10 bases. V was clipped by 7 bases and J by 0 bases; unmatched bases: 6. CDR1 is MNHNS and CDR2 is SASEGT in the germline V gene. The CDR3 consists of 15 residues. CDR3 nucleotides: TGTGCCAGCACGGGACAGGGGAACCCCTCCTACGAGCAGTACTTC. Translated, it gives CASTGQGNPSYEQYF.

The chain joins TRBV6-1 to TRBJ2-2; 7 nucleotides agree with TRBD2. Per germline, CDR1 MNHNS and CDR2 SASEGT. This CDR3 contains 16 residues. After removal of 2 bases from V and 1 base from J, the junction contained 4 bases not matched to a gene. CDR3 protein: CASSESGGRNTGELFF. CDR3 bases: TGTGCCAGCAGTGAATCTGGCGGGAGGAACACCGGGGAGCTGTTTTTT.

This chain joins TRBV27 and TRBJ1-6; D is undetermined. The CDR3 runs 16 residues. Germline CDR1 reads MNHEY; CDR2 reads SMNVEV (reference sequence). Trimming shortened V by 5 bases and J by 4 bases, and 15 bases separated the two germline ends. The CDR3 protein is CASSLTGLDYNSPLHF. CDR3 sequence (DNA): TGTGCCAGCAGTCTGACGGGATTAGATTATAATTCACCCCTCCACTTT.

The chain joins TRBV6-5 to TRBJ1-5; 7 bases map to TRBD1. The CDR3 spans 15 residues. The germline V gene encodes CDR1 MNHEY and CDR2 SVGAGI. The V and J ends lost 6 bases and 5 bases, in that order; junction bases with no gene match: 10. The CDR3 sequence: CASSEDRWVYQPQHF. CDR3 nucleotides: TGTGCCAGCAGCGAGGACAGGTGGGTTTATCAGCCCCAGCATTTT.

This clone was observed once. The chain carries TRBV15 and TRBJ2-1, with D possibly TRBD2 on 7 matching bases. The CDR3 length is 18 residues. Germline V gives CDR1 LNHNV, CDR2 YYDKDF (reference sequence). Trimming pared 1 base from V and 3 bases from J, leaving 19 bases between. Written as DNA, the CDR3 is TGTGCCACCAGCAGAGGAGGGGGTCGTCAGCGGGGCTACAATGAGCAGTTCTTC. Residues: CATSRGGGRQRGYNEQFF.

The rearrangement uses TRBV15 and TRBJ2-3; TRBD2 is a possible D gene (6 bases). The CDR3 is 14 residues long. Germline V gene lookup returns CDR1 LNHNV and CDR2 YYDKDF (reference sequence). V was clipped by 1 base and J by 6 bases, with 11 bases between them. CDR3 amino acids: CATSRGGNGDTQYF. CDR3 coding DNA: TGTGCCACCAGCAGAGGCGGGAATGGGGATACGCAGTATTTT.

The chain combines TRBV6-5 with TRBJ1-6, with TRBD1 as a possible D gene (6 bases). Germline V lookup: CDR1 MNHEY, CDR2 SVGAGI. Trimming cost V 7 bases and J 8 bases, with 18 bases left between them. This CDR3 has 15 amino acids. CDR3 amino acids: CASIYQAGVDSPLHF. CDR3 nucleotide sequence: TGTGCCAGCATCTACCAGGCAGGGGTGGATTCACCCCTCCACTTT.

The CDR3 region is CASTITWGGADTQYF. The CDR3 DNA sequence: TGTGCCAGCACTATAACGTGGGGGGGGGCCGATACGCAGTATTTT. The chain couples TRBV6-5 to TRBJ2-3; weak D call: TRBD2 (7 bases). The CDR3 consists of 15 residues. CDR1 and CDR2 (germline): MNHEY, SVGAGI. V was cut by 7 bases and J by 6 bases, with 20 bases left in between.

This clone was seen only once. This sequence joins TRBV5-1 and TRBJ2-5; TRBD1 agrees at 9 bases. V lost 6 bases and J lost 6; bases outside the gene matches: 6. CDR1 is SGHRS, CDR2 YFSETQ, per germline. The CDR3 consists of 13 residues. The CDR3 coding sequence is TGCGCCAGCAATGACAGGGGGGGGCAGACCCAGTACTTC. This translates into CASNDRGGQTQYF.

The chain uses TRBV28 and TRBJ2-2, with 9 positions matching TRBD1. The CDR3 extends over 15 amino acids. Germline V gene data show CDR1 as MDHEN and CDR2 as SYDVKM. The junction had 8 bases not matched to a gene; V was cut back by 5 bases and J by 7 bases. The DNA for the CDR3 is TGTGCCAGCAGTAAGAAAAGACAGGGGGACGGGGAGCTGTTTTTT. Translated: CASSKKRQGDGELFF.

The chain carries TRBV5-5 and TRBJ2-7; D might be TRBD1 (6 bases). The CDR3 extends over 16 amino acids. Trimming pared 4 bases from V and 2 bases from J, leaving 19 bases between. CDR1 is SGHKS, CDR2 YYEKEE, per germline (reference sequence). The chain's CDR3 is CASSEKTGTPAYEQYF. The CDR3 nucleotides are TGTGCCAGCAGCGAAAAAACCGGGACACCGGCCTACGAGCAGTACTTC. The full variable domain, its missing parts supplied by reference TRBV5-5 and TRBJ2-7, is DAGVTQSPTHLIKTRGQQVTLRCSPISGHKSVSWYQQVLGQGPQFIFQYYEKEERGRGNFPDRFSARQFPNYSSELNVNALLLGDSALYLCASSEKTGTPAYEQYFGPGTRLTVT.

This chain connects TRBV6-2 or TRBV6-3 to TRBJ2-2; the match to TRBD2 covers 10 bases. Per germline, CDR1 MNHEY and CDR2 SVGEGT. The CDR3 contains 18 residues. Losses at the gene ends were 0 bases for V and 2 bases for J; bases not matched to a gene: 6. CDR3 sequence: CASSYSTGTSDNTGELFF. The CDR3 bases are TGTGCCAGCAGTTACTCGACCGGGACTAGCGATAACACCGGGGAGCTGTTTTTT.

This clone was counted only a few times. The rearrangement uses TRBV11-2 and TRBJ1-1; D remains unclear. V lost 2 bases, J lost 8 bases, and 6 bases lay in between. CDR1 is SGHAT and CDR2 is FQNNGV in the germline V gene. CDR3 size: 11 residues. The DNA for the CDR3 is TGTGCCAGCAGCTTATTGGCAGAAGCTTTCTTT. Translating gives CASSLLAEAFF. Full variable domain (rest looked up from reference TRBV11-2 and TRBJ1-1): EAGVAQSPRYKIIEKRQSVAFWCNPISGHATLYWYQQILGQGPKLLIQFQNNGVVDDSQLPKDRFSAERLKGVDSTLKIQPAKLEDSAVYLCASSLLAEAFFGQGTRLTVV.

This chain joins TRBV3-1 (or the pseudogene TRBV3-2) and TRBJ2-1, with a possible D match to TRBD1 (5 bases). V was clipped by 1 base and J by 7 bases, with 14 bases between them. Germline V gene lookup returns CDR1 LGHDT and CDR2 YNNKEL (reference sequence). CDR3 length: 15 amino acids. The CDR3 here is CASSQVRQIINEQFF. The CDR3 DNA reads as TGTGCCAGCAGCCAAGTTCGACAGATTATTAATGAGCAGTTCTTC.

The chain uses TRBV15 and TRBJ2-1; TRBD2 matches at 14 bases. The V and J ends lost 4 bases and 2 bases, in that order; junction bases with no gene match: 13. The CDR3 loop spans 20 amino acids. Per germline, CDR1 LNHNV and CDR2 YYDKDF (reference sequence). The CDR3 sequence: CATSTDRLAGGPIPYNEQFF. The CDR3 nucleotides read TGTGCCACCAGCACCGACCGACTAGCGGGAGGGCCTATCCCCTACAATGAGCAGTTCTTC.

This clone was observed once. The chain links TRBV5-1 to TRBJ2-7, with D maybe TRBD2 (5 bases). The CDR3 is 12 residues long. CDR1 and CDR2 (germline): SGHRS, YFSETQ. Trimming pared 4 bases from V and 5 bases from J, leaving 10 bases between. The CDR3 region is CASSPRVDEQYF. CDR3 DNA: TGCGCCAGCAGCCCGAGGGTAGACGAGCAGTACTTC.

CDR3 in amino acids: CASSHRENGNTIYF. As DNA, the CDR3 is TGCGCCAGCAGTCACAGGGAGAACGGAAACACCATATATTTT. The chain couples TRBV10-2 to TRBJ1-3; possible D gene TRBD1, 6 bases. The germline CDR1 and CDR2 sequences are WSHSY and SAAADI. The CDR3 totals 14 residues. V dropped 5 bases and J dropped 4 bases, with 12 bases sitting between them.

The chain joins TRBV3-1 (or the pseudogene TRBV3-2) to TRBJ2-7; 8 bases agree with TRBD1. V gave up 7 bases and J gave up 4 bases; unmatched junction bases: 12. The CDR3 runs 15 residues. The germline CDR1 and CDR2 sequences are LGHDT and YNNKEL (reference sequence). The CDR3 DNA sequence: TGTGCCAGCACCAAGGGGTCAGGACAGGGTTACGAGCAGTACTTC. This codes for CASTKGSGQGYEQYF.

The chain employs TRBV6-6 and TRBJ1-5, with TRBD1 as a possible D gene (6 bases). Trimming removed 6 bases from V and 7 bases from J, with 16 bases in between. The CDR3 totals 14 residues. Germline loops: CDR1 MNHNY, CDR2 SVGAGI (reference sequence). DNA of the CDR3: TGTGCCAGCAGGATAGCAGGGGTAGGCCAGCCCCAGCATTTT. This encodes CASRIAGVGQPQHF.

This clone was found once. The gene calls are TRBV24-1 and TRBJ2-5, with 7 bases that match TRBD2. V gave up 2 bases and J gave up 5 bases; unmatched junction bases: 7. The CDR3 consists of 15 residues. CDR1 is KGHDR, CDR2 SFDVKD, per germline. The CDR3 DNA follows: TGTGCCACCAGTGATTCTAGCGGAGGGAGGGAGACCCAGTACTTC. Amino acid sequence: CATSDSSGGRETQYF.

J is TRBJ2-2 and V is TRBV27, with a weak D call TRBD2 (6 bases). This CDR3 comprises 14 residues. The germline V and J ends were trimmed by 5 bases and 5 bases, with 12 bases remaining between them. The germline CDR1 and CDR2 sequences are MNHEY and SMNVEV (reference sequence). The CDR3 protein is CASSKGRGTGELFF. The CDR3 DNA reads as TGTGCCAGCAGTAAGGGCCGGGGGACCGGGGAGCTGTTTTTT.

The rearrangement joins TRBV7-6 to TRBJ2-7, with D tentatively TRBD2 (7 bases). Looked up from germline, CDR1 is SGHVS and CDR2 is FNYEAQ. The CDR3 runs 15 residues. Trimming cost V 6 bases and J 4 bases, with 19 bases left between them. The CDR3 bases are TGTGCCAGCAGTTCTACAGGGAGGGGATGGTACGAGCAGTACTTC. Translation gives CASSSTGRGWYEQYF. The whole variable domain, filled in from reference TRBV7-6 and TRBJ2-7, reads GAGVSQSPRYKVTKRGQDVALRCDPISGHVSLYWYRQALGQGPEFLTYFNYEAQQDKSGLPNDRFSAERPEGSISTLTIQRTEQRDSAMYRCASSSTGRGWYEQYFGPGTRLTVT.

The V gene is TRBV3-1 (or the pseudogene TRBV3-2), the J gene TRBJ2-7; the D gene is possibly TRBD2 (6 bases). Per germline, CDR1 LGHDT and CDR2 YNNKEL (reference sequence). Deletions cut 4 bases from V and 3 bases from J, with 13 bases between. The CDR3 is 14 amino acids. The CDR3 nucleotides are TGTGCCAGCAGCCCAAACCGGGGGTACTACGAGCAGTACTTC. Amino acid sequence: CASSPNRGYYEQYF.

This clone was counted a single time. The rearrangement links TRBV27 to TRBJ2-3; TRBD1 matches at 10 bases. CDR1 is MNHEY and CDR2 is SMNVEV in the germline V gene (reference sequence). J gave up 0 bases and V 8 bases, and 8 bases lay outside the gene matches. The CDR3 is made up of 16 amino acids. CDR3 residues: CASRSTGGRSTDTQYF. The CDR3 coding sequence is TGTGCCAGCCGTTCGACAGGGGGCCGGAGCACAGATACGCAGTATTTT.

V and J are TRBV18 and TRBJ1-4, with TRBD1 identical over 7 bases. The V gene end was trimmed by 2 bases and the J gene end by 4 bases; junction bases not matched to a gene: 7. The germline V gene encodes CDR1 KGHSH and CDR2 LQKENI. The CDR3 has 16 amino acids. CDR3 DNA: TGTGCCAGCTCACCATCGGGACAGACCTATAATGAAAAACTGTTTTTT. Translated: CASSPSGQTYNEKLFF.

V usage is TRBV30 and J usage is TRBJ2-2, with D possibly matching TRBD1 (6 bases). Germline CDR1 GTSNPN, CDR2 SVGIG (reference sequence). V gave up 3 bases and J gave up 4 bases, with 15 bases separating them. CDR3 length equals 15 residues. The CDR3 DNA is TGTGCCTGGAGACCCCGGGACATAATCACCGGGGAGCTGTTTTTT. This codes for CAWRPRDIITGELFF.

J is TRBJ1-6 and V is TRBV23-1; 8 nucleotides line up with TRBD1. TRBV23-1 carries the ORF label, with uncertain function. CDR3 length equals 16 residues. J lost 10 bases, V lost 4 bases, and 12 bases had no gene match. This CDR3 reads CASSRRPGQGQSPLHF. CDR3 coding DNA: TGCGCCAGCAGTCGAAGACCTGGACAGGGACAATCACCCCTCCACTTT.

This chain joins TRBV19 and TRBJ1-1, with 10 nucleotides matching TRBD1. Germline assignment: CDR1 LNHDA and CDR2 SQIVND (reference sequence). V gave up 5 bases and J gave up 0 bases; unmatched junction bases: 3. This CDR3 has 15 amino acids. The CDR3 region is CASSSGQGLNTEAFF. In nucleotides, the CDR3 is TGTGCCAGTAGTTCGGGACAGGGGTTGAACACTGAAGCTTTCTTT.